Listed below are T cell receptor beta chains from one sample, sequenced in a study of shared clonotypes between healthy human individuals. Using immunoSEQ multiplex PCR, the repertoire was profiled, and TCRdb retains in-frame clones only, with some absent. The data show 2.3 million or so clones, approximately 93% seen once. Material: naive CD4+ T cells from PBMCs. The receptors derive from a man between 18 and 29 years old in good health. Some clones in this sample may be carry-over from other donors' samples. Each CDR3 is given with its conserved first and last residue. Fields, in order: J gene, D gene, V gene, clone size, CDR3 protein, CDR3 DNA. The D gene is left open where the match is weak. Clone sizes are given selectively: once, few, many, or a class where the clone is expanded.

TRBJ1-4 | NA | TRBV28 | NA | CASGSTATNEKLFF | TGTGCCAGCGGGTCAACTGCAACTAATGAAAAACTGTTTTTT
TRBJ2-7 | TRBD2 | TRBV18 | NA | CASSRSGVAGGKLSYEQYF | TGTGCCAGCTCACGCTCAGGAGTAGCGGGAGGTAAATTGTCCTACGAGCAGTACTTC
TRBJ1-1 | NA | TRBV30 | NA | CAWAGRTEAFF | TGTGCCTGGGCGGGGAGGACTGAAGCTTTCTTT
TRBJ2-7 | NA | TRBV27 | NA | CASSVALRNEQYF | TGTGCCAGCAGCGTGGCCCTCCGTAACGAGCAGTACTTC
TRBJ2-4 | TRBD2 | TRBV9 | NA | CASSAGLAGGGDIQYF | TGTGCCAGCAGCGCTGGGCTAGCGGGAGGAGGAGACATTCAGTACTTC
TRBJ2-7 | TRBD2 | TRBV28 | NA | CAHSRAGAYEQYF | TGTGCCCACTCTCGAGCGGGGGCCTACGAGCAGTACTTC
TRBJ2-7 | NA | TRBV4-2 | NA | CASSQSPSGEQYF | TGTGCCAGCAGCCAATCGCCCTCTGGCGAGCAGTACTTC
TRBJ2-4 | TRBD1 | TRBV5-1 | NA | CASSLAAGQGANIQYF | TGCGCCAGCAGCTTGGCCGCTGGACAGGGGGCCAACATTCAGTACTTC
TRBJ2-7 | NA | TRBV29-1 | NA | CSVAGPSYEQYF | TGCAGCGTTGCAGGACCCTCCTACGAGCAGTACTTC
TRBJ2-7 | NA | TRBV7-2 | NA | CASSWTGRGSYEQYF | TGTGCCAGCAGCTGGACAGGGAGGGGCTCCTACGAGCAGTACTTC
TRBJ1-2 | NA | TRBV5-5 | NA | CASSSVAGRGSYGYTF | TGTGCCAGCAGTTCCGTTGCAGGGAGGGGTTCCTATGGCTACACCTTC
TRBJ1-5 | NA | TRBV6-6 | NA | CASSLLGVSNQPQHF | TGTGCCAGCAGCCTACTGGGGGTCAGCAATCAGCCCCAGCATTTT
TRBJ2-2 | TRBD2 | TRBV7-2 | NA | CASSLMGGRDTGELFF | TGTGCCAGCAGCTTAATGGGCGGGAGGGACACCGGGGAGCTGTTTTTT
TRBJ2-1 | NA | TRBV13 | NA | CASSVFTGEQFF | TGTGCCAGCAGCGTCTTTACTGGTGAGCAGTTCTTC
TRBJ1-1 | NA | TRBV19 | NA | CASSQRRLGGTTHPANTEAFF | TGTGCCAGTAGCCAACGGAGGCTGGGAGGTACAACCCATCCCGCGAACACTGAAGCTTTCTTT
TRBJ2-5 | TRBD2 | TRBV7-6 | NA | CASSFPGSGIQETQYF | TGTGCCAGCAGCTTTCCGGGAAGCGGGATTCAAGAGACCCAGTACTTC
TRBJ2-7 | TRBD1 | TRBV7-9 | NA | CASRSDAGTGSYEQYF | TGTGCCAGCAGATCCGACGCCGGGACAGGGTCCTACGAGCAGTACTTC
TRBJ1-1 | NA | TRBV14 | few | CASSQDHVWRFTEAFF | TGTGCCAGCAGCCAAGATCACGTCTGGAGGTTCACTGAAGCTTTCTTT
TRBJ2-7 | TRBD2 | TRBV11-2 | NA | CASSLDRIRAGGYEQYF | TGTGCCAGCAGCTTAGATAGAATAAGAGCGGGAGGATACGAGCAGTACTTC
TRBJ2-7 | TRBD1 | TRBV7-2 | once | CASSSGQLREQYF | TGTGCCAGCAGCTCGGGACAGCTACGAGAGCAGTACTTC
TRBJ2-3 | NA | TRBV28 | NA | CASSFLSGAYTSTDTQYF | TGTGCCAGCAGTTTTTTATCGGGGGCGTATACTAGCACAGATACGCAGTATTTT
TRBJ1-1 | NA | TRBV5-1 | NA | CASTSTGRNTEAFF | TGCGCCAGCACCTCTACGGGGCGAAACACTGAAGCTTTCTTT
TRBJ1-4 | TRBD1 | TRBV19 | NA | CASSNRGLDRGIEKLFF | TGTGCCAGTAGCAACCGTGGGCTTGACAGGGGAATTGAAAAACTGTTTTTT
TRBJ1-1 | NA | TRBV29-1 | NA | CSVRADMNTEAFF | TGCAGCGTTCGGGCAGACATGAACACTGAAGCTTTCTTT
TRBJ2-2 | NA | TRBV4-1 | NA | CASSQAPGPNTGELFF | TGCGCCAGCAGCCAAGCCCCGGGTCCTAACACCGGGGAGCTGTTTTTT
TRBJ1-2 | TRBD1 | TRBV28 | NA | CASGDRGLNGYTF | TGTGCCAGCGGGGACAGGGGGCTTAATGGCTACACCTTC